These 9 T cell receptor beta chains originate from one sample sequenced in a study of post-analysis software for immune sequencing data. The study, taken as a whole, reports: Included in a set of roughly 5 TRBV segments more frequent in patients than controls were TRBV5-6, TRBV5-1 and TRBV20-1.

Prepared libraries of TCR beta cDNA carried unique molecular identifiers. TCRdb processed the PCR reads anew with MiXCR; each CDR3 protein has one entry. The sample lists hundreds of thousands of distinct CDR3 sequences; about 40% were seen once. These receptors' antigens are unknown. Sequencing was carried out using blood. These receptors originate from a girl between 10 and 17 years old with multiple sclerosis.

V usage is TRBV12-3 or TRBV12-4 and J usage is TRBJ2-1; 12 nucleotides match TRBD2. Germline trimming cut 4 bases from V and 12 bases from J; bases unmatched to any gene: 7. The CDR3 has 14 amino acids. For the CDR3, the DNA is TGTGCCAGCAGTTCCCTAGCGGGAGGGCCATGGCAGTTCTTC. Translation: CASSSLAGGPWQFF.

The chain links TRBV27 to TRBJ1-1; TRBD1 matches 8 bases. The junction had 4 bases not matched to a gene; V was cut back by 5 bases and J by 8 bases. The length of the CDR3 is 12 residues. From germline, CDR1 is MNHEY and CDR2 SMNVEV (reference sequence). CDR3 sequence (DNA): TGTGCCAGCAGTCGCTGGACAGGGGAAGCTTTCTTT. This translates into CASSRWTGEAFF.

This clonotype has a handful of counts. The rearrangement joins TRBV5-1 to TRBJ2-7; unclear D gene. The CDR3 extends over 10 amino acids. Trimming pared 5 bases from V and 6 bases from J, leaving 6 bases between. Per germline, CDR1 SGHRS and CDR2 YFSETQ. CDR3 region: CASRGSEQYF. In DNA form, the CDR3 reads TGCGCCAGCAGGGGTTCCGAGCAGTACTTC.

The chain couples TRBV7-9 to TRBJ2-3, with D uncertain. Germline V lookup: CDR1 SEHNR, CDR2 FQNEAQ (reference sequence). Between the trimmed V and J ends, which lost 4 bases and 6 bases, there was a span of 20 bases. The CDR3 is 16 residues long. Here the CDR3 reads CASSSSRSGPRDTQYF. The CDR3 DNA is TGTGCCAGCAGCTCATCCCGATCGGGCCCGAGGGATACGCAGTATTTT. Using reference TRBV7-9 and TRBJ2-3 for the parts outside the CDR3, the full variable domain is DTGVSQNPRHKITKRGQNVTFRCDPISEHNRLYWYRQTLGQGPEFLTYFQNEAQLEKSRLLSDRFSAERPKGSFSTLEIQRTEQGDSAMYLCASSSSRSGPRDTQYFGPGTRLTVL.

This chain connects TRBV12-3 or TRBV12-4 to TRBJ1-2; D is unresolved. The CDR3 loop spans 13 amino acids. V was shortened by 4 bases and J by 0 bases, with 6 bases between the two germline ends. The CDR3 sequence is CASSYAANYGYTF. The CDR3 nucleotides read TGTGCCAGCAGTTATGCCGCTAACTATGGCTACACCTTC.

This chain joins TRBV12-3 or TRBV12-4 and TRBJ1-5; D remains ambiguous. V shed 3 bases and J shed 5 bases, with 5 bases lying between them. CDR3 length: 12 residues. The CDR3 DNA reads TGTGCCAGCAGTTTGAGGTATCAGCCCCAGCATTTT. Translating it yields CASSLRYQPQHF.

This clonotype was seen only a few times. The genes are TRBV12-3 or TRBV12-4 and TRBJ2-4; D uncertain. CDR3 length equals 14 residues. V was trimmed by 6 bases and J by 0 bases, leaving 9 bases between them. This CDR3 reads CASRSQIAKNIQYF. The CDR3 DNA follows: TGTGCCAGCAGATCCCAAATAGCCAAAAACATTCAGTACTTC.

CDR3 DNA sequence: TGTGCCACTTCATACGGACGTCGTGGGAGCTACACCTTC. Translating it yields CATSYGRRGSYTF. This chain joins TRBV6-5 and TRBJ1-2; the D is unclear. CDR3 length: 13 residues. CDR1 is MNHEY, CDR2 SVGAGI, per germline. With 10 bases removed from V and 9 bases from J, the gap between germline ends came to 21 bases.

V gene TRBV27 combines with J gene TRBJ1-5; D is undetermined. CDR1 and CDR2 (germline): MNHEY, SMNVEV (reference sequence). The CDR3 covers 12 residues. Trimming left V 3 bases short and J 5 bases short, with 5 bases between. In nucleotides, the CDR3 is TGTGCCAGCAGTTTCACTGATCAGCCCCAGCATTTT. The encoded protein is CASSFTDQPQHF.